This entry concerns a single T cell receptor beta chain. As yet, its antigen is unknown. The CDR3 loop spans 14 amino acids. Per germline, CDR1 SEHNR and CDR2 FQNEAQ (reference sequence). V was shortened by 2 bases and J by 2 bases, with 10 bases between the two germline ends. Assay used: immunoSEQ multiplex PCR; TCRdb lists only in-frame clones, some missing. The sample contains under 85,000 clones, 86% of which appear only once. The data originate from a study of OX40 agonist ivuxolimab in advanced cancers. For the study at large: Participants could have had prior anti-PD-1, anti-PD-L1 or anti-CTLA-4 therapy, and roughly 39% had some.

Study-level results: At 0.1 to 3.0 mg/kg and by week 6, clonal expansion occurred in CD4+ and CD8+ blood T cells. The mean number of expanded clones was higher in CD8+ T cells than in CD4+.

The chain is built from TRBV7-9 and TRBJ2-7; D gene uncertain. This receptor was taken from an adult with an advanced solid tumor such as melanoma, head and neck, liver or kidney cancer. The source material was CD4+ or CD8+ T cells sorted from blood, sampled in a trial of the OX40 agonist ivuxolimab. This CDR3 is CASSLLQPTYEQYF. CDR3 bases: TGTGCCAGCAGCTTACTCCAGCCCACCTACGAGCAGTACTTC.